The 20 T cell receptor beta chains given below trace back to one sample, sequenced in a study of shared clonotypes between healthy human individuals. Profiled with immunoSEQ multiplex PCR; TCRdb holds only in-frame clones, not every one. The sample carries about 2.1 million clones, about 93% recorded once. Terminally differentiated effector memory CD45RA+ cells were excluded from the naive CD8 cells, which were CD45RO-negative and positively selected for CCR7. The sequenced sample was naive CD8+ T cells from PBMCs. All receptors derive from a man between 18 and 29 years old in good health. Some clones in this sample may be carry-over from other donors' samples.

The chain recombines TRBV28 with TRBJ2-6; 7 bases agree with TRBD1. In germline, CDR1 is MDHEN, CDR2 SYDVKM. Unmatched junction bases numbered 13, after V lost 6 bases and J lost 2 bases. The CDR3 totals 18 residues. CDR3 loop: CASRDPGTVFPGANVLTF. The CDR3 nucleotides are TGTGCCAGCAGGGATCCCGGGACAGTGTTCCCTGGGGCCAACGTCCTGACTTTC. The whole variable domain, filled in from reference TRBV28 and TRBJ2-6, reads DVKVTQSSRYLVKRTGEKVFLECVQDMDHENMFWYRQDPGLGLRLIYFSYDVKMKEKGDIPEGYSVSREKKERFSLILESASTNQTSMYLCASRDPGTVFPGANVLTFGAGSRLTVL.

The CDR3 is CASSLAHSEEAFF. CDR3 sequence (DNA): TGTGCCAGCAGCTTAGCGCACAGCGAAGAAGCTTTCTTT. V is TRBV7-9 and J is TRBJ1-1; D is ambiguous. The CDR3 length is 13 residues. V lost 0 bases and J lost 8, with 10 bases in between. Germline CDR1 and CDR2: SEHNR and FQNEAQ (reference sequence).

The genes are TRBV14 and TRBJ1-1; no definite D call. This CDR3 is built from 14 residues. With 0 bases removed from V and 8 bases from J, the gap between germline ends came to 13 bases. Germline CDR1 SGHDN, CDR2 FVKESK. The CDR3 DNA is TGTGCCAGCAGCCAAGAAGGTGCCAGCTACGAAGCTTTCTTT. It codes for CASSQEGASYEAFF.

The chain combines TRBV10-3 with TRBJ1-3; D ambiguous. CDR3 length: 15 amino acids. V was trimmed by 0 bases and J by 2 bases, leaving 8 bases between them. Germline V gene sequence: CDR1 ENHRY, CDR2 SYGVKD. The CDR3 sequence is CAISESVLPGNTIYF. CDR3 nucleotides: TGTGCCATCAGTGAGTCTGTTCTTCCTGGAAACACCATATATTTT.

As regards this clone: Other DNA sequences within the sample encode an identical CDR3. The V call is TRBV27, the J call TRBJ1-5; no definite D call. Germline V gene lookup returns CDR1 MNHEY and CDR2 SMNVEV (reference sequence). Trimming removed 5 bases from V and 0 bases from J, with 11 bases in between. CDR3 length: 15 residues. The CDR3 DNA reads TGTGCCAGCAGTCTAGACCCATATAGCAATCAGCCCCAGCATTTT. Amino acid sequence: CASSLDPYSNQPQHF.

Comments on this clone: A much larger clone sits a single nucleotide away, making a read error possible. The sample has other DNA sequences that encode this CDR3 too. The chain couples TRBV7-9 to TRBJ2-7, with D unresolved. The CDR3 is 11 amino acids. CDR1 SEHNR and CDR2 FQNEAQ come from the germline V gene (reference sequence). V lost 5 bases and J lost 4, with 6 bases in between. CDR3 sequence (DNA): TGTGCCAGCAGCCCCTCATACGAGCAGTACTTC. This translates into CASSPSYEQYF. The variable domain in full, completed from reference TRBV7-9 and TRBJ2-7, reads DTGVSQNPRHKITKRGQNVTFRCDPISEHNRLYWYRQTLGQGPEFLTYFQNEAQLEKSRLLSDRFSAERPKGSFSTLEIQRTEQGDSAMYLCASSPSYEQYFGPGTRLTVT.

This chain links TRBV28 with TRBJ2-7; 11 bases agree with TRBD2. The V gene's germline CDR1 is MDHEN and CDR2 SYDVKM. Losses at the gene ends were 5 bases for V and 0 bases for J; bases not matched to a gene: 9. The length of the CDR3 is 17 residues. CDR3 amino acids: CASSVRLAGSASYEQYF. In DNA, the CDR3 is TGTGCCAGCAGTGTCCGACTAGCGGGGAGCGCCTCCTACGAGCAGTACTTC. Drawing the rest from reference TRBV28 and TRBJ2-7, the complete variable domain is DVKVTQSSRYLVKRTGEKVFLECVQDMDHENMFWYRQDPGLGLRLIYFSYDVKMKEKGDIPEGYSVSREKKERFSLILESASTNQTSMYLCASSVRLAGSASYEQYFGPGTRLTVT.

This clone has a single count. The V and J genes are TRBV27 and TRBJ2-2, with 10 bases lining up with TRBD1. Trimming at V came to 3 bases and at J to 5 bases, leaving 3 bases not matched to a gene. Germline V gene data show CDR1 as MNHEY and CDR2 as SMNVEV (reference sequence). CDR3 length equals 15 residues. CDR3 amino acids: CASSLRTGGTGELFF. The DNA for the CDR3 is TGTGCCAGCAGTTTGAGGACAGGGGGGACCGGGGAGCTGTTTTTT.

The V gene is TRBV25-1, the J gene TRBJ2-7, with 7 bases matching TRBD1. The germline V gene encodes CDR1 MGHDK and CDR2 SYGVNS. This CDR3 has 13 residues. The CDR3 nucleotides are TGTGCAAACGGGACAGCCCGATCCTACGAGCAGTACTTC. Translating it yields CANGTARSYEQYF.

The gene calls are TRBV6-6 and TRBJ1-5; 10 nucleotides agree with TRBD1. This CDR3 region has 15 residues. V trimming: 6 bases; J trimming: 5 bases; junction bases outside the gene matches: 7. In germline, CDR1 is MNHNY, CDR2 SVGAGI (reference sequence). The CDR3 loop is CASRRGTGDDQPQHF. CDR3 DNA sequence: TGTGCCAGCAGGAGAGGGACAGGGGACGATCAGCCCCAGCATTTT.

About this clone: The same CDR3 also results from other DNA sequences found in this sample. The chain combines TRBV9 with TRBJ1-2; D is possibly TRBD1 (6 bases). The germline CDR1 and CDR2 sequences are SGDLS and YYNGEE. V gave up 0 bases and J gave up 3 bases, with 9 bases separating them. This CDR3 is built from 14 residues. CDR3 region: CASSVGGGDYGYTF. CDR3 bases: TGTGCCAGCAGCGTAGGAGGGGGGGACTATGGCTACACCTTC.

V usage is TRBV4-3 and J usage is TRBJ2-1; D might be TRBD2 (6 bases). From germline, CDR1 is LGHNA and CDR2 YSLEER. V lost 1 base to trimming and J lost 8 bases, with 21 bases between them. The CDR3 covers 17 residues. Here the CDR3 reads CASSQGRAGRGMDEQFF. The CDR3, as DNA: TGCGCCAGCAGCCAAGGCAGGGCCGGGAGAGGTATGGATGAGCAGTTCTTC.

The chain employs TRBV28 and TRBJ2-7, with 10 bases fitting TRBD2. CDR1 and CDR2 (germline): MDHEN, SYDVKM. Trimming took 4 bases from V and 2 from J; bases not matched to a gene: 11. The CDR3 sequence is 17 residues long. As DNA, the CDR3 is TGTGCCAGCAGTTCAGCGGGAGGGCCGCTCCCACCCTACGAGCAGTACTTC. It codes for CASSSAGGPLPPYEQYF.

The V and J genes are TRBV14 and TRBJ2-1; 8 bases agree with TRBD2. V was pared by 4 bases and J by 2 bases, with 7 bases of the junction left unmatched. CDR1 is SGHDN and CDR2 is FVKESK in the germline V gene. CDR3 length: 16 amino acids. The CDR3 DNA is TGTGCCAGCAGCCTTGTAGCGGGAAGGACCTACAATGAGCAGTTCTTC. This codes for CASSLVAGRTYNEQFF.

The genes are TRBV10-3 and TRBJ1-6, with TRBD1 matching 10 bases. CDR1 and CDR2 from the germline V gene are ENHRY and SYGVKD. The CDR3 runs to 15 residues. Germline trimming cut 0 bases from V and 9 bases from J; bases unmatched to any gene: 2. The CDR3 nucleotides are TGTGCCATCAGTGAGTCGAGGACAGGGGGTTCACCCCTCCACTTT. Protein product: CAISESRTGGSPLHF.

The genes are TRBV6-6 and TRBJ2-3; weak D call: TRBD2 (5 bases). This CDR3 is 16 amino acids long. Germline V gene lookup returns CDR1 MNHNY and CDR2 SVGAGI (reference sequence). The V end was cut by 1 base, the J end by 0 bases, with 11 bases between. The CDR3 DNA reads as TGTGCCAGCAGTTACTATAGCGCGTCTAGCACAGATACGCAGTATTTT. Residues: CASSYYSASSTDTQYF.

This clone was seen a single time. This chain uses TRBV7-2 with TRBJ2-2; 10 bases fit TRBD1. Germline V lookup: CDR1 SGHTA, CDR2 FQGNSA. The CDR3 has 16 residues. The junction had 5 bases not matched to a gene; V was cut back by 3 bases and J by 4 bases. The CDR3 coding sequence is TGTGCCAGCAGCTTGTGGGGACAGGGGAGCACCGGGGAGCTGTTTTTT. It yields the protein CASSLWGQGSTGELFF.

This chain links TRBV28 with TRBJ1-2, with D maybe TRBD1 (5 bases). The CDR3 has 12 residues. Trimming took 8 bases from V and 5 from J, leaving 12 bases between them. Looked up from germline, CDR1 is MDHEN and CDR2 is SYDVKM. DNA of the CDR3: TGTGCCAGCGGAACGGGGGGATATGGCTACACCTTC. Translated, it gives CASGTGGYGYTF.

CDR3: CASGRVGDTDTQYF. As DNA, the CDR3 is TGTGCCAGCGGTCGGGTAGGGGACACAGATACGCAGTATTTT. J is TRBJ2-3 and V is TRBV25-1, with D possibly TRBD1 on 5 matching bases. The CDR3 covers 14 residues. CDR1 is MGHDK, CDR2 SYGVNS, per germline. V was cut by 8 bases and J by 2 bases, with 14 bases left in between.

The chain carries TRBV27 and TRBJ1-2; D gene ambiguous. This CDR3 has 13 amino acids. Germline V lookup: CDR1 MNHEY, CDR2 SMNVEV (reference sequence). The V end lost 2 bases, the J end lost 8 bases, and 12 bases lay between the germline ends. Here the CDR3 DNA reads TGTGCCAGCAGTTTAACTCCTCCCCAAGGCTACACCTTC. Encoded protein: CASSLTPPQGYTF.